One sample yielded the 24 T cell receptor beta chains listed below, sequenced in a study of a mutant IDH1 vaccine in newly diagnosed glioma. The table came from immunoSEQ multiplex PCR; TCRdb's copy has only in-frame clones and leaves some out. The top ten hold over 0.6% of the sample, which has about 94,000 clones, approximately 89% seen once. Time point in this sample: week 47, end of study. Vaccine doses each comprised 300 ug of mutant IDH1 20-mer peptide, with topical imiquimod. For these receptors, no antigen is known. Material: PBMCs, obtained from a glioma patient whose treatment included an IDH1 peptide vaccine. The origin of the receptors is a woman between 50 and 59 years old with glioma.

This chain uses TRBV2 with TRBJ2-1, with 7 positions matching TRBD2. The CDR3 contains 16 residues. CDR1 is SNHLY and CDR2 is FYNNEI in the germline V gene. With V trimmed by 6 bases and J by 7 bases, 15 bases remained unmatched. Here the CDR3 reads CASRPTWAGVRNEQFF. CDR3 in DNA: TGTGCCAGCAGGCCCACCTGGGCGGGAGTTAGGAATGAGCAGTTCTTC.

The chain recombines TRBV7-3 with TRBJ2-3; 7 nucleotides agree with TRBD2. Looked up from germline, CDR1 is SGHTA and CDR2 is FQGTGA. The CDR3 runs 15 residues. V dropped 6 bases and J dropped 2; count of bases not matched to a gene: 8. The CDR3 sequence is CASRPPGTNTDTQYF. As DNA, the CDR3 is TGTGCCAGCAGGCCCCCCGGGACTAACACAGATACGCAGTATTTT.

The chain has TRBV9 and TRBJ1-5, with D perhaps matching TRBD1 (5 bases). Germline V gene data show CDR1 as SGDLS and CDR2 as YYNGEE. This CDR3 spans 14 amino acids. V lost 1 base, J lost 2 bases, and 7 bases lay in between. CDR3 in DNA: TGTGCCAGCAGCGTATGGGGGGGCAATCAGCCCCAGCATTTT. It is translated as CASSVWGGNQPQHF.

The sample holds one count of this clone. This chain connects TRBV19 to TRBJ1-5; D is ambiguous. Looked up from germline, CDR1 is LNHDA and CDR2 is SQIVND (reference sequence). CDR3 length: 16 amino acids. V dropped 6 bases and J dropped 7 bases, with 22 bases sitting between them. The CDR3 loop is CASSQYRAPMMQPQHF. The CDR3 bases are TGTGCCAGTAGCCAATACCGGGCCCCGATGATGCAGCCCCAGCATTTT.

The CDR3, as DNA: TGTGCCAGCAGGGATTGGCGACAGACCTATGGCTACACCTTC. It translates to CASRDWRQTYGYTF. The rearrangement uses TRBV5-6 and TRBJ1-2, with D maybe TRBD1 (5 bases). V was cut by 5 bases and J by 4 bases, with 15 bases left in between. The CDR3 runs 14 residues. Per the germline V gene, CDR1 is SGHDT and CDR2 is YYEEEE.

The chain links TRBV5-4 to TRBJ1-2; D unclear. The ends were cut back, 4 bases at V and 1 base at J, with 17 bases in the middle. The CDR3 is 16 amino acids. Looked up from germline, CDR1 is SGHNT and CDR2 is YYREEE (reference sequence). The CDR3 DNA sequence: TGTGCCAGCAGCCAAGTGTTAGGAGGGTTTAACTATGGCTACACCTTC. Amino acids: CASSQVLGGFNYGYTF.

This sequence joins TRBV4-1 and TRBJ2-2; 8 bases are a match to TRBD1. Trimming cost V 6 bases and J 5 bases; bases outside gene matches: 8. The CDR3 contains 15 residues. Germline-derived CDR1 and CDR2 are MGHRA and YSYEKL. CDR3 sequence reads: CASRRQGIGTGELFF. The DNA for the CDR3 is TGCGCCAGCAGGCGACAGGGGATAGGAACCGGGGAGCTGTTTTTT.

The chain uses TRBV6-6 and TRBJ2-7; no reliable D call. V lost 2 bases and J 3 bases, leaving 8 bases between the germline ends. Germline CDR1 and CDR2: MNHNY and SVGAGI (reference sequence). CDR3 length: 13 amino acids. The CDR3 loop reads CASSYAGVYEQYF. In DNA, the CDR3 is TGTGCCAGCAGTTACGCCGGAGTCTACGAGCAGTACTTC.

This chain uses TRBV6-1 with TRBJ1-5, with D unresolved. The germline gives CDR1 MNHNS, CDR2 SASEGT. Deletions cut 7 bases from V and 4 bases from J, with 11 bases between. This CDR3 is 13 amino acids long. As DNA, the CDR3 is TGTGCCAGCACCGAAGGGCAGAATCAGCCCCAGCATTTT. As protein: CASTEGQNQPQHF.

The CDR3 DNA reads as TGTGCCAGCAGTTCGTGGACGGCTACCAACACCGGGGAGCTGTTTTTT. Residues: CASSSWTATNTGELFF. The chain combines TRBV28 with TRBJ2-2; D not resolved. CDR1 and CDR2 (germline): MDHEN, SYDVKM. The CDR3 totals 16 residues. With 4 bases removed from V and 2 bases from J, the gap between germline ends came to 14 bases.

V usage is TRBV7-6 and J usage is TRBJ2-1; D ambiguous. This CDR3 has 14 amino acids. V was shortened by 4 bases and J by 6 bases, with 13 bases between the two germline ends. The germline V gene has CDR1 SGHVS and CDR2 FNYEAQ. The CDR3 loop is CASSSRPLLNEQFF. The CDR3 DNA follows: TGTGCCAGCAGCTCACGGCCGCTTCTCAATGAGCAGTTCTTC.

The rearrangement uses TRBV19 and TRBJ2-6; 7 bases match TRBD1. The germline CDR1 and CDR2 sequences are LNHDA and SQIVND (reference sequence). With V trimmed by 3 bases and J by 1 base, 6 bases remained unmatched. CDR3 length equals 17 residues. Here the CDR3 reads CASSMGRQGSGANVLTF. As DNA, the CDR3 is TGTGCCAGTAGTATGGGCCGACAGGGTTCTGGGGCCAACGTCCTGACTTTC.

The chain has TRBV2 and TRBJ1-4; TRBD1 might be the D (6 bases). V dropped 8 bases and J dropped 6 bases, with 16 bases sitting between them. This CDR3 has 14 residues. Germline assignment: CDR1 SNHLY and CDR2 FYNNEI. CDR3 DNA: TGTGCCAGCGTAAATGGGGGCGCAGATGAAAAACTGTTTTTT. Protein product: CASVNGGADEKLFF.

V is TRBV7-8 and J is TRBJ2-7; weak D call: TRBD1 (6 bases). Germline CDR1 SGHVS, CDR2 FQNEAQ. The CDR3 runs 14 residues. Trimming left V 5 bases short and J 2 bases short, with 13 bases between. CDR3 in DNA: TGTGCCAGCAGCGACGGGACAAGACCCTACGAGCAGTACTTC. It is translated as CASSDGTRPYEQYF.

The chain has TRBV5-1 and TRBJ1-1; D is ambiguous. The germline gives CDR1 SGHRS, CDR2 YFSETQ. The length of the CDR3 is 15 residues. V was cut by 1 base and J by 3 bases, with 13 bases left in between. CDR3 amino acids: CASSLFASGDTEAFF. The CDR3 DNA reads TGCGCCAGCAGCTTGTTTGCCAGTGGAGACACTGAAGCTTTCTTT.

The chain links TRBV5-1 to TRBJ2-2; D is unresolved. CDR1 and CDR2 from the germline V gene are SGHRS and YFSETQ. V lost 4 bases and J lost 0, with 13 bases in between. The CDR3 contains 16 residues. CDR3 in amino acids: CASSPRTGPNTGELFF. The CDR3 nucleotides are TGCGCCAGCAGCCCGAGGACGGGTCCGAACACCGGGGAGCTGTTTTTT.

The J gene is TRBJ2-3, the V gene TRBV29-1; D call uncertain. Trimming left V 0 bases short and J 5 bases short, with 6 bases between. Germline CDR1 and CDR2: SQVTM and ANQGSEA. The CDR3 sequence is 12 residues long. The CDR3 DNA sequence: TGCAGCGTTGAAGACCCAGAAGATACGCAGTATTTT. Protein product: CSVEDPEDTQYF.

CDR3 in DNA: TGTGCCAGCAGTTCAGGACAGGGGACTGAAGCTTTCTTT. Translated: CASSSGQGTEAFF. V gene TRBV6-6 combines with J gene TRBJ1-1; 9 positions agree with TRBD1. Per germline, CDR1 MNHNY and CDR2 SVGAGI (reference sequence). The V and J ends lost 4 bases and 5 bases, in that order; junction bases with no gene match: 2. CDR3 size: 13 residues.

V usage is TRBV29-1 and J usage is TRBJ1-1, with a possible D match to TRBD1 (5 bases). Germline V gene lookup returns CDR1 SQVTM and CDR2 ANQGSEA. CDR3 length equals 13 residues. The V end lost 6 bases, the J end lost 2 bases, and 13 bases lay between the germline ends. The CDR3 loop is CSVRGRLNTEAFF. As DNA, the CDR3 is TGCAGCGTCCGGGGACGGCTAAACACTGAAGCTTTCTTT.

In its sample, this clone was seen a few times. This rearrangement joins TRBV6-4 to TRBJ2-1; TRBD2 matches 9 bases. The V and J ends lost 7 bases and 7 bases, in that order; junction bases with no gene match: 5. The germline gives CDR1 MRHNA, CDR2 SNTAGT. The CDR3 contains 13 residues. The CDR3 DNA sequence: TGTGCCAGCACCGAAACTAGCGGGAATGAGCAGTTCTTC. Its translation is CASTETSGNEQFF.

V is TRBV7-8 and J is TRBJ1-3; TRBD1 aligns across 10 bases. The germline V gene has CDR1 SGHVS and CDR2 FQNEAQ. This CDR3 is 17 amino acids long. Trimming at V came to 6 bases and at J to 0 bases, leaving 8 bases not matched to a gene. The CDR3 DNA reads as TGTGCCAGCAGTCCGGGACAGGGGCCTCTCTCTGGAAACACCATATATTTT. Protein: CASSPGQGPLSGNTIYF.

The CDR3 region is CASSLYSTPENQPQHF. In DNA form, the CDR3 reads TGTGCCAGCAGTTTATATTCTACCCCGGAGAATCAGCCCCAGCATTTT. The chain has TRBV28 and TRBJ1-5; no firm D call. CDR3 length equals 16 residues. The germline V gene encodes CDR1 MDHEN and CDR2 SYDVKM. Trimming took off 1 base at V and 4 bases at J, with 14 bases between the two ends.

V gene TRBV27 combines with J gene TRBJ1-4; D unclear. CDR1 and CDR2 from the germline V gene are MNHEY and SMNVEV (reference sequence). The CDR3 runs 14 residues. V was trimmed by 3 bases and J by 5 bases, leaving 10 bases between them. This chain's CDR3 is CASSFDRANEKLFF. The CDR3 DNA is TGTGCCAGCAGTTTCGATAGGGCCAATGAAAAACTGTTTTTT.

DNA of the CDR3: TGCGCCAGCAGCGGCGCCGGGACAGGGGCGCGCGAGCAGTACTTC. This translates into CASSGAGTGAREQYF. The chain carries TRBV5-1 and TRBJ2-7; 10 nucleotides line up with TRBD1. The trim removed 4 bases at V and 6 bases at J, leaving 10 bases unmatched. The V gene's germline CDR1 is SGHRS and CDR2 YFSETQ. The CDR3 runs 15 residues. The variable domain in full, with the rest retrieved from reference TRBV5-1 and TRBJ2-7, is KAGVTQTPRYLIKTRGQQVTLSCSPISGHRSVSWYQQTPGQGLQFLFEYFSETQRNKGNFPGRFSGRQFSNSRSEMNVSTLELGDSALYLCASSGAGTGAREQYFGPGTRLTVT.